Given below is one T cell receptor (gamma chain) in context. The antigen remains undetermined. This record belongs to a study of Vδ1+ human thymocytes. RNA was extracted from the cells and then reverse transcribed. Multiplex PCR used pooled V-gene forward primers and a constant-region reverse primer to amplify CDR3s. TCRdb reanalysed the multiplex PCR reads via CATT. The sample carries about 27,000 gamma-chain clones, around 20% recorded once. General observations from the study: Thymic TRG and TRD repertoires appeared highly polyclonal. TRD repertoires were essentially private, unlike widely shared TRG clonotypes. Bulk repertoire data may be misinterpreted because of unexpected Vdelta2 sequences. Unlike peripheral blood Vdelta1+ controls, thymic delta-chain sequences included approximately 21% Vdelta2 and few Vdelta3.

Thymocytes were sorted as CD3+ TCRVdelta1+ TCRVdelta2- after alphabeta T cell depletion. Looked up from germline, CDR1 is EGSNGY and CDR2 is YDSYNSKV. CDR3 length equals 14 residues. With 2 bases clipped from V and 4 bases from J, the junction kept 8 bases outside the gene matches. This receptor was taken from a boy in the first two years of life who had congenital heart surgery. The sample comprised Vdelta1+ gamma-delta thymocytes from the thymus. Described subset: FACS-sorted CD3+ TCRalphabeta- TCRVdelta1+ TCRVdelta2- thymocytes. V usage is TRGV2 and J usage is TRGJ1 or TRGJ2. Written as DNA, the CDR3 is TGTGCCACCTGGGACGAAAAGGGCTATTATAAGAAACTCTTT. Translated, it gives CATWDEKGYYKKLF.